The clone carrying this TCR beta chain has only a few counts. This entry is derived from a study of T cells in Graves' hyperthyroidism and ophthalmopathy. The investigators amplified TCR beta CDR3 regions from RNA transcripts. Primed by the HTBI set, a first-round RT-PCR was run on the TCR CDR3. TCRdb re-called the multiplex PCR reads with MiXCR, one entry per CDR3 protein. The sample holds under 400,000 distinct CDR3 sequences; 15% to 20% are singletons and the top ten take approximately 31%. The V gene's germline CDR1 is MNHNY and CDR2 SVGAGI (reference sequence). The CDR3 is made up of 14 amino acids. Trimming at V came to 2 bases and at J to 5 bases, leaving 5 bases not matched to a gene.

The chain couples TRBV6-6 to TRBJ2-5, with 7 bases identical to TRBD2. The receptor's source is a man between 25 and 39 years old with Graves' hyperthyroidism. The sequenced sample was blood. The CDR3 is CASSYGAGVETQYF. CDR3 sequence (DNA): TGTGCCAGCAGTTACGGTGCGGGGGTCGAGACCCAGTACTTC.